This is a list of T cell receptor beta chains from one sample in a study of cytomegalovirus exposure and HLA in healthy donors. TCRdb's table, derived via immunoSEQ multiplex PCR, lists solely in-frame clones and lacks some. The data show roughly 110,000 clones, with around 76% seen just once and roughly 2.7% held by the top ten. The sample comprised PBMCs. The receptor set was obtained from a man aged 25 to 45 in good health and CMV-seropositive. Both conserved end residues are trimmed from each CDR3. Size is omitted from some rows. Given values are once, few, many or a class for expanded clones.

V	J	size	CDR3
TRBV7-9	TRBJ2-5	once	ASSSRGDSLPQETQY
TRBV5-4	TRBJ1-1	.	ASRLQGNTEAF
TRBV11-1	TRBJ2-1	.	ASSLGLAGGEF
TRBV11-2	TRBJ2-5	.	ASSLPGTQGETQY
TRBV30	TRBJ1-1	.	AWSRGLTEAF
TRBV27	TRBJ1-5	.	ASSPIQGRSFSSNQPQH
TRBV27	TRBJ2-7	.	ASSTAGESYEQY
TRBV7-8	TRBJ2-7	once	ASSYLTGTSGGARYEQY
TRBV6-7	TRBJ2-5	.	ASRKDIRDQETQY
TRBV6-5	TRBJ1-1	.	ASSKKGQRRAF
TRBV29-1	TRBJ2-4	few	SVGTGRTDRDIQY
TRBV11-3	TRBJ1-1	.	ASLGQPNTEAF
TRBV7-9	TRBJ1-1	.	ASSLEAGRNTEAF
TRBV7-9	TRBJ2-5	.	ASSKLAGGFFQY
TRBV10-3	TRBJ2-3	.	AITPQGGDTQY